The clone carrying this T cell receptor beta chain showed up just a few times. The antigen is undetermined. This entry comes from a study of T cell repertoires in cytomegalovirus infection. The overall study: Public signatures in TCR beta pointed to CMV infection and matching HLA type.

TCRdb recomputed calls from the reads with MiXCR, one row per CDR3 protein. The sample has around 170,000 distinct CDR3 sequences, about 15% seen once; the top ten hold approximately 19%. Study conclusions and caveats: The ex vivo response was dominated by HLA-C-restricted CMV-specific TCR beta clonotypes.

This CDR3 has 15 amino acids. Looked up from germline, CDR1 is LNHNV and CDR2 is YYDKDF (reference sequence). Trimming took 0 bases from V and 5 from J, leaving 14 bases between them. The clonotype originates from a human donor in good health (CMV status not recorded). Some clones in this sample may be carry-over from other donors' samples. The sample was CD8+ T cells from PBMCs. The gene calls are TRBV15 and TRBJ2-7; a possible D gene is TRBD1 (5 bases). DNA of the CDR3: TGTGCCACCAGCAGAGATGGGGCCCCGGCGAACGAGCAGTACTTC. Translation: CATSRDGAPANEQYF. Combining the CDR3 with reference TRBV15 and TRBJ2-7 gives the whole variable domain DAMVIQNPRYQVTQFGKPVTLSCSQTLNHNVMYWYQQKSSQAPKLLFHYYDKDFNNEADTPDNFQSRRPNTSFCFLDIRSPGLGDTAMYLCATSRDGAPANEQYFGPGTRLTVT.